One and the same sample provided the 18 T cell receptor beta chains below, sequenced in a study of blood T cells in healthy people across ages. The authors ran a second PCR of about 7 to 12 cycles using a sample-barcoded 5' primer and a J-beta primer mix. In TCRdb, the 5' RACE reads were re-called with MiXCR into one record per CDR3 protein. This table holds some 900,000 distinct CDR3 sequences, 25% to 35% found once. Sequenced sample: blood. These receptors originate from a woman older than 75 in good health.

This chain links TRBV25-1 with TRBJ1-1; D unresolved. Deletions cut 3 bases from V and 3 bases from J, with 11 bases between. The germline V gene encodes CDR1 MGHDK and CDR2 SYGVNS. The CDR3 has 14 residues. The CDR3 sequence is CASSDRGWDTEAFF. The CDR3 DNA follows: TGTGCCAGCAGTGACCGGGGATGGGACACTGAAGCTTTCTTT.

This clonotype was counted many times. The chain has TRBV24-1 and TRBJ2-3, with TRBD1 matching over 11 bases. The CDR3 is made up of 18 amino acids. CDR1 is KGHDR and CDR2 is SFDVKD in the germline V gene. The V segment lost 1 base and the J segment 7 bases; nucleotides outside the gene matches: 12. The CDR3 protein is CATSDFSSGTGGMNTQYF. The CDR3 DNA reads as TGTGCCACCAGTGATTTCTCTTCCGGGACAGGGGGAATGAATACGCAGTATTTT.

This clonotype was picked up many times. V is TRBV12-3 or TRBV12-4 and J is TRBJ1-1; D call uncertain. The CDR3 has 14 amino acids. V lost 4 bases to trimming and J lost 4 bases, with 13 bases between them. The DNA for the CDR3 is TGTGCCAGCAGTTATGGAATCTCAAGCACTGAAGCTTTCTTT. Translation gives CASSYGISSTEAFF.

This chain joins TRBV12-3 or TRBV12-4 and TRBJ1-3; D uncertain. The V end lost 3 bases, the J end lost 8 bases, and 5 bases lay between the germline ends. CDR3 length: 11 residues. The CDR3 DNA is TGTGCCAGCAGTTTGAGAGACACCATATATTTT. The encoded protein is CASSLRDTIYF.

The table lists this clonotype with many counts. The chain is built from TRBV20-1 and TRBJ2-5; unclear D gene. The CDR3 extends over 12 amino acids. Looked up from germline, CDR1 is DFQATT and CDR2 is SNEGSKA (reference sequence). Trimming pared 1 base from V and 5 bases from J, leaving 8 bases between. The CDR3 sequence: CSARGLSETQYF. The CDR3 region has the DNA TGCAGTGCTAGAGGTTTGTCGGAGACCCAGTACTTC.

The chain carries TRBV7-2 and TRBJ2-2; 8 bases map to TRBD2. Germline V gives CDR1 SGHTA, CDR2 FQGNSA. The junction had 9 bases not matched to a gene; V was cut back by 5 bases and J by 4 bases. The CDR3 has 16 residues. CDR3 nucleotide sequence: TGTGCCAGCAGCCCAGGGTCGGGGGGGATCACCGGGGAGCTGTTTTTT. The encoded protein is CASSPGSGGITGELFF.

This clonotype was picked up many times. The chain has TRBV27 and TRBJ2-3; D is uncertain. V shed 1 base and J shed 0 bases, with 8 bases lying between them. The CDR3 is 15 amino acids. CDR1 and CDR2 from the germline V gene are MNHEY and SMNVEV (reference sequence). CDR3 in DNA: TGTGCCAGCAGTTTATGGCAGACTAGCACAGATACGCAGTATTTT. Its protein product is CASSLWQTSTDTQYF.

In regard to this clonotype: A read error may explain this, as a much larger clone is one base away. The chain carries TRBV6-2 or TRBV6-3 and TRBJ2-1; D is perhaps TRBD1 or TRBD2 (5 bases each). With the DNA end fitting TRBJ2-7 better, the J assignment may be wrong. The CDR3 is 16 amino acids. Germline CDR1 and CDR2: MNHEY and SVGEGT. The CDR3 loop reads CASIAGTRSSYNEQYF. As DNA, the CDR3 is TGTGCCAGCATCGCTGGGACCCGGAGCTCCTACAATGAGCAGTACTTC.

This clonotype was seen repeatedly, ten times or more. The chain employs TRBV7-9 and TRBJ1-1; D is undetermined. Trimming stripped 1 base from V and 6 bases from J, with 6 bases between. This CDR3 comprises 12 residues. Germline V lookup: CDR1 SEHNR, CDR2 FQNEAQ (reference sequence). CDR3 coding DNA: TGTGCCAGCAGCTTAGAAGGCGCTGAAGCTTTCTTT. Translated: CASSLEGAEAFF.

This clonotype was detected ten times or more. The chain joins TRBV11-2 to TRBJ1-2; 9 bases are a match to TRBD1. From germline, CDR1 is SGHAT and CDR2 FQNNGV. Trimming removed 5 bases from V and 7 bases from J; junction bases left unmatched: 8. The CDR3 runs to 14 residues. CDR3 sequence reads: CASSPVTGGSGYTF. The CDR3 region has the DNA TGTGCCAGCAGCCCTGTGACAGGGGGAAGTGGCTACACCTTC.

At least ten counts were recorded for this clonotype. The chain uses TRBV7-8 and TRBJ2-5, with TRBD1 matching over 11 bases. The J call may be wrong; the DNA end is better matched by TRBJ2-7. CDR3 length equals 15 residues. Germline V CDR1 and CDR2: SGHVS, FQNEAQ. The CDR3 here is CASSPQGQGEGEQYF. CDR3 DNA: TGTGCCAGCAGCCCCCAGGGACAGGGGGAAGGCGAGCAGTACTTC.

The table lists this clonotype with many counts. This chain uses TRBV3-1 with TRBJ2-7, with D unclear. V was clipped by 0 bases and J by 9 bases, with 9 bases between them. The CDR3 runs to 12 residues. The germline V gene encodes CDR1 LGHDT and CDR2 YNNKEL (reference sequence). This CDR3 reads CASSQDKDGQYF. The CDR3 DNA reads TGTGCCAGCAGCCAAGATAAGGACGGGCAGTACTTC.

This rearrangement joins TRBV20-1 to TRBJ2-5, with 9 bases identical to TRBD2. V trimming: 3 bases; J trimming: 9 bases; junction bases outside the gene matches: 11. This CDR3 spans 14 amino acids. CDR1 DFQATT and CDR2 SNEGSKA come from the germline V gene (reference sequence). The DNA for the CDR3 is TGCAGTGCTAGCCGCGGGGGGGCCCAGGAGGCCCAGTACTTC. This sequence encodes CSASRGGAQEAQYF.

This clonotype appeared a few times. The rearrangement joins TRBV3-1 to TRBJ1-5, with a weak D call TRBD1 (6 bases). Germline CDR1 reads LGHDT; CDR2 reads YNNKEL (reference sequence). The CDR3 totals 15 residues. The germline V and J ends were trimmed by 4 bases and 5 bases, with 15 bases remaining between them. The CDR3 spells CASSRGPGGDQPQHF. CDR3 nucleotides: TGTGCCAGCAGCCGGGGGCCCGGAGGCGATCAGCCCCAGCATTTT.

CDR3 in DNA: TGCGCCAGCAGCCAAGAAACTAGCGGGAGGTACGAGCAGTACTTC. Protein sequence: CASSQETSGRYEQYF. The V and J genes are TRBV4-3 and TRBJ2-7; 12 bases fit TRBD2. V trimming: 0 bases; J trimming: 4 bases; junction bases outside the gene matches: 1. This CDR3 has 15 amino acids. From germline, CDR1 is LGHNA and CDR2 YSLEER.

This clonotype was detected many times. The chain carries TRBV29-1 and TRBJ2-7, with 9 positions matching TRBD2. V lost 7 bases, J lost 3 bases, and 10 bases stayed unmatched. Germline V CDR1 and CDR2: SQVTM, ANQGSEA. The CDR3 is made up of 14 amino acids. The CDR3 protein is CSAKSGGLNYEQYF. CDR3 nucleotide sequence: TGCAGCGCCAAGAGCGGGGGGCTAAACTACGAGCAGTACTTC.

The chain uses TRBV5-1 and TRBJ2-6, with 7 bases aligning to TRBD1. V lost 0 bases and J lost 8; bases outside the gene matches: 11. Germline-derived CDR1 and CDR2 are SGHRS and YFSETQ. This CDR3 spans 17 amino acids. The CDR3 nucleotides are TGCGCCAGCAGCTTGGTGACAGGGTCGGCTAGGACCAACGTCCTGACTTTC. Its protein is CASSLVTGSARTNVLTF.

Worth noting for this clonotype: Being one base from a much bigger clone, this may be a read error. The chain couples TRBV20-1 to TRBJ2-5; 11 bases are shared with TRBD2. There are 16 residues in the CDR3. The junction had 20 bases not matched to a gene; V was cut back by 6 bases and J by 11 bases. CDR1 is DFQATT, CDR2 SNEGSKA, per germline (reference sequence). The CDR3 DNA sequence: TGCAGTGCGCCTCTAGCGGGGGGAACTTTAAACAATGAGCAGTACTTC. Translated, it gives CSAPLAGGTLNNEQYF.